Presented here are 22 T cell receptor beta chains from one specimen sequenced in a study of blood T cell repertoires in COVID-19. Profiling relied on immunoSEQ multiplex PCR, and the TCRdb table lists in-frame clones only, not all of them. The data show under 75,000 clones, with approximately 85% seen just once and roughly 3.2% held by the top ten. The sample consisted of peripheral blood. All receptors come from a man between 50 and 59 years old with active COVID-19.

In DNA, the CDR3 is TGTGCCAGCAGCTGGACAGGGCCTTCCTACGAGCAGTACTTC. Its protein product is CASSWTGPSYEQYF. The chain uses TRBV3-1 (or the pseudogene TRBV3-2) and TRBJ2-7, with 8 bases aligning to TRBD1. Germline V gives CDR1 LGHDT, CDR2 YNNKEL (reference sequence). The J segment lost 1 base and the V segment lost 5 bases, leaving 4 bases of the junction unmatched. CDR3 length equals 14 residues.

The chain has TRBV3-1 (or the pseudogene TRBV3-2) and TRBJ1-2; TRBD1 might be the D (5 bases). The CDR3 runs 14 residues. From germline, CDR1 is LGHDT and CDR2 YNNKEL (reference sequence). V lost 0 bases to trimming and J lost 4 bases, with 9 bases between them. The DNA for the CDR3 is TGTGCCAGCAGCCAAGATCCCAGGGTCTATGGCTACACCTTC. It encodes CASSQDPRVYGYTF.

This clone was seen a single time. The rearrangement links TRBV9 to TRBJ1-1; 7 bases fit TRBD1. Germline trimming cut 4 bases from V and 4 bases from J; bases unmatched to any gene: 10. The CDR3 totals 15 residues. CDR1 is SGDLS, CDR2 YYNGEE, per germline. The chain's CDR3 is CASSPQQGIGTEAFF. CDR3 nucleotides: TGTGCCAGCAGCCCTCAACAGGGGATAGGCACTGAAGCTTTCTTT.

This clone showed up many times. The chain is built from TRBV5-4 and TRBJ1-2; 9 bases are shared with TRBD1. Germline V CDR1 and CDR2: SGHNT, YYREEE (reference sequence). This CDR3 comprises 17 residues. Trimming cost V 4 bases and J 4 bases; bases outside gene matches: 14. The CDR3 sequence: CASSAEFVGQGPYGYTF. As DNA, the CDR3 is TGTGCCAGCAGCGCGGAGTTCGTAGGACAGGGGCCCTATGGCTACACCTTC.

The V and J genes are TRBV7-8 and TRBJ2-3, with D possibly being TRBD2 (7 bases). Germline CDR1 is SGHVS and CDR2 is FQNEAQ. The CDR3 contains 15 residues. Between the trimmed V and J ends, which lost 5 bases and 1 base, there was a span of 13 bases. The DNA for the CDR3 is TGTGCCAGCAGCCCCGACGGGGGGCGCACAGATACGCAGTATTTT. Translation: CASSPDGGRTDTQYF.

The chain joins TRBV6-5 to TRBJ2-1, with 7 bases identical to TRBD1. The trim removed 8 bases at V and 6 bases at J, leaving 7 bases unmatched. Germline assignment: CDR1 MNHEY and CDR2 SVGAGI. This CDR3 has 13 amino acids. Here the CDR3 DNA reads TGTGCCAGCCGGCACAGGGGCCGCAATGAGCAGTTCTTC. It codes for CASRHRGRNEQFF.

The V call is TRBV14, the J call TRBJ1-6; D not resolved. Germline CDR1 is SGHDN and CDR2 is FVKESK. V lost 4 bases and J 0 bases, leaving 13 bases between the germline ends. CDR3 length: 17 residues. CDR3 nucleotides: TGTGCCAGCAGCCCGGGCACGGGGAGCTCCTATAATTCACCCCTCCACTTT. Its translation is CASSPGTGSSYNSPLHF.

The chain recombines TRBV11-3 with TRBJ1-1, with unresolved D. The CDR3 runs to 14 residues. CDR1 and CDR2 (germline): SGHNT, YENEEA. The V gene lost 1 base and the J gene lost 0 bases, with 6 bases spanning the gap. CDR3 nucleotides: TGTGCCAGCAGCTTAGGGCCGATGAACACTGAAGCTTTCTTT. Translation: CASSLGPMNTEAFF.

This chain connects TRBV27 to TRBJ2-3; 8 positions agree with TRBD2. Germline V CDR1 and CDR2: MNHEY, SMNVEV (reference sequence). The CDR3 contains 18 residues. The V segment lost 6 bases and the J segment 4 bases; nucleotides outside the gene matches: 18. CDR3 in amino acids: CASSPIPPRERGSDTQYF. In DNA, the CDR3 is TGTGCCAGCAGCCCCATCCCCCCTCGGGAGCGGGGGTCAGATACGCAGTATTTT.

V usage is TRBV6-2 or TRBV6-3 and J usage is TRBJ1-1; TRBD1 is a possible D gene (6 bases). V was pared by 2 bases and J by 1 base, with 20 bases between. The CDR3 covers 18 residues. Germline lookup yields CDR1 MNHEY and CDR2 SVGEGT. In nucleotides, the CDR3 is TGTGCCAGCAGTTACGACCGTTGGGGGCTATTATCGAACACTGAAGCTTTCTTT. Translation: CASSYDRWGLLSNTEAFF.

The chain employs TRBV30 and TRBJ1-5; TRBD1 is a possible D gene (6 bases). Germline V lookup: CDR1 GTSNPN, CDR2 SVGIG (reference sequence). CDR3 length: 13 amino acids. V was trimmed by 2 bases and J by 5 bases, leaving 10 bases between them. The CDR3 DNA is TGTGCCTGGAGTAAGGGGGGGGATCAGCCCCAGCATTTT. This translates into CAWSKGGDQPQHF.

This clone was counted once. This chain uses TRBV24-1 with TRBJ1-4; the D is unclear. Germline V CDR1 and CDR2: KGHDR, SFDVKD. Trimming pared 6 bases from V and 8 bases from J, leaving 21 bases between. This CDR3 region has 16 residues. CDR3 nucleotide sequence: TGTGCCACCAGTCTCGAGTTTAATCCTTCCCGGGAAAAACTGTTTTTT. This encodes CATSLEFNPSREKLFF.

The chain joins TRBV5-1 to TRBJ2-7, with a weak D call TRBD2 (5 bases). V lost 5 bases and J 5 bases, leaving 14 bases between the germline ends. This CDR3 is built from 13 residues. Germline V gives CDR1 SGHRS, CDR2 YFSETQ. The CDR3 nucleotides are TGCGCCAGCAGTGAGCAGGTCGGGGACGAGCAGTACTTC. As protein: CASSEQVGDEQYF.

The chain carries TRBV7-9 and TRBJ2-2; 8 bases agree with TRBD2. The trim removed 5 bases at V and 5 bases at J, leaving 13 bases unmatched. Germline V lookup: CDR1 SEHNR, CDR2 FQNEAQ (reference sequence). This CDR3 contains 17 residues. The DNA of the CDR3 is TGTGCCAGCAGCCCCCGACGGCGGGAGCGGGGGACCGGGGAGCTGTTTTTT. This sequence encodes CASSPRRRERGTGELFF.

The genes are TRBV2 and TRBJ2-7; D gene unclear. The germline gives CDR1 SNHLY, CDR2 FYNNEI. The CDR3 runs to 14 residues. V was trimmed by 2 bases and J by 7 bases, leaving 15 bases between them. The CDR3 region is CASSERFVSSEQYF. Written as DNA, the CDR3 is TGTGCCAGCAGTGAACGATTTGTGTCGAGTGAGCAGTACTTC.

The J gene is TRBJ1-4, the V gene TRBV6-5, with 9 nucleotides matching TRBD1. Germline CDR1 is MNHEY and CDR2 is SVGAGI. The CDR3 contains 15 residues. V gave up 6 bases and J gave up 8 bases; unmatched junction bases: 10. CDR3 residues: CASSRAGTGNEKLFF. Here the CDR3 DNA reads TGTGCCAGCAGCAGGGCCGGGACAGGGAACGAAAAACTGTTTTTT.

The chain employs TRBV5-1 and TRBJ1-5; 8 nucleotides align to TRBD1. From germline, CDR1 is SGHRS and CDR2 YFSETQ. The trim removed 5 bases at V and 5 bases at J, leaving 9 bases unmatched. The CDR3 is 15 residues long. CDR3 amino acids: CASSSGQGGYQPQHF. As DNA, the CDR3 is TGCGCCAGCAGTTCCGGACAGGGTGGCTATCAGCCCCAGCATTTT.

This sequence joins TRBV27 and TRBJ2-7; TRBD1 might be the D (5 bases). Germline-derived CDR1 and CDR2 are MNHEY and SMNVEV (reference sequence). V was pared by 5 bases and J by 0 bases, with 11 bases between. The CDR3 has 14 residues. The CDR3 DNA sequence: TGTGCCAGCAGTCGACAGATAGCCTCCTACGAGCAGTACTTC. As protein: CASSRQIASYEQYF.

The rearrangement joins TRBV2 to TRBJ1-2; D call uncertain. There are 14 residues in the CDR3. Trimming pared 6 bases from V and 4 bases from J, leaving 15 bases between. CDR1 is SNHLY and CDR2 is FYNNEI in the germline V gene. The CDR3: CASSPRGNSYGYTF. The CDR3 nucleotides are TGTGCCAGCAGCCCCCGAGGGAACAGCTATGGCTACACCTTC.

V is TRBV29-1 and J is TRBJ1-2; possible D gene TRBD1, 5 bases. V dropped 7 bases and J dropped 1 base, with 10 bases sitting between them. This CDR3 has 12 amino acids. CDR1 is SQVTM and CDR2 is ANQGSEA in the germline V gene. Here the CDR3 DNA reads TGCAGCGGGGGGGAGGTTAACTATGGCTACACCTTC. Translating gives CSGGEVNYGYTF.

This clone has just one count. The chain employs TRBV6-5 and TRBJ1-2; maybe TRBD1 (6 bases). Germline lookup yields CDR1 MNHEY and CDR2 SVGAGI. V gave up 5 bases and J gave up 1 base, with 11 bases separating them. The CDR3 is made up of 14 amino acids. In nucleotides, the CDR3 is TGTGCCAGCAGTCTTAGCAGGGGTAACTATGGCTACACCTTC. It translates to CASSLSRGNYGYTF.

The V call is TRBV15, the J call TRBJ2-1; D not certain. CDR1 is LNHNV, CDR2 YYDKDF, per germline (reference sequence). Trimming cost V 0 bases and J 6 bases, with 15 bases left between them. The CDR3 spans 16 residues. DNA of the CDR3: TGTGCCACCAGCAGAGATCAAGTGTTTTACGGCAATGAGCAGTTCTTC. Amino acid sequence: CATSRDQVFYGNEQFF.